This T cell receptor beta chain appears in the sequencing data of a study of blood T cell repertoires in COVID-19. Overall study: Sites in the United States, Italy and Spain provided acute and convalescent COVID-19 samples. Sources were T cells, B-cell-depleted T cells, or PBMCs; the material itself was cDNA or gDNA.

In the authors' workflow: Estimates of nucleated cell counts were drawn from the amplification of reference gene primers. Method: immunoSEQ multiplex PCR; TCRdb's copy keeps in-frame clones and lacks some. The D gene and trimming were derived from the DNA, and the V and J assignments and clone size from that table. The sample has about 120,000 clones; over 75% are singletons. The junction had 16 bases not matched to a gene; V was cut back by 5 bases and J by 9 bases. The CDR3 spans 18 residues. The germline V gene has CDR1 SEHNR and CDR2 FQNEAQ (reference sequence). This receptor was taken from a man in his 70s with active or convalescent COVID-19. Input material: peripheral blood. The J gene is TRBJ2-1, the V gene TRBV7-9; the match to TRBD2 covers 13 bases. In DNA form, the CDR3 reads TGTGCCAGCAGCATGAACCCGGGACTAGCGGGAAGCCTTGGTGAGCAGTTCTTC. This encodes CASSMNPGLAGSLGEQFF. The variable domain in full, completed from reference TRBV7-9 and TRBJ2-1, reads DTGVSQNPRHKITKRGQNVTFRCDPISEHNRLYWYRQTLGQGPEFLTYFQNEAQLEKSRLLSDRFSAERPKGSFSTLEIQRTEQGDSAMYLCASSMNPGLAGSLGEQFFGPGTRLTVL.